These 21 T cell receptor beta chains were sequenced from one sample in a study of OX40 agonist ivuxolimab in advanced cancers. The data were produced by immunoSEQ multiplex PCR, yet TCRdb's version contains in-frame clones alone and is incomplete. This sample has 66,000 or so clones; more than 65% occur once, and the top ten carry approximately 0.57%. The sample was CD4+ or CD8+ T cells sorted from blood, taken in a trial of the OX40 agonist ivuxolimab. These receptors were taken from an adult with an advanced solid tumor such as melanoma, head and neck, liver or kidney cancer.

The chain links TRBV19 to TRBJ1-2; no definite D call. Germline lookup yields CDR1 LNHDA and CDR2 SQIVND (reference sequence). The germline V and J ends were trimmed by 7 bases and 6 bases, with 18 bases remaining between them. This CDR3 region has 14 residues. The CDR3 sequence is CASTLTPGDDGYTF. The DNA of the CDR3 is TGTGCCAGTACTCTAACCCCCGGTGATGATGGCTACACCTTC.

The chain couples TRBV27 to TRBJ2-1; no definite D call. CDR1 is MNHEY, CDR2 SMNVEV, per germline (reference sequence). Trimming took off 4 bases at V and 0 bases at J, with 16 bases between the two ends. This CDR3 comprises 17 residues. The CDR3 nucleotides read TGTGCCAGCAGTTCCCTATCGCAGGTACGCTCCTACAATGAGCAGTTCTTC. This sequence encodes CASSSLSQVRSYNEQFF.

This clone was counted only a few times. This chain joins TRBV19 and TRBJ1-1; D remains ambiguous. Germline CDR1 LNHDA, CDR2 SQIVND (reference sequence). The CDR3 sequence is 12 residues long. V was shortened by 6 bases and J by 1 base, with 6 bases between the two germline ends. CDR3 sequence reads: CASRDPNTEAFF. The DNA for the CDR3 is TGTGCCAGTAGAGACCCGAACACTGAAGCTTTCTTT.

The chain couples TRBV30 to TRBJ2-7; no clear D. V dropped 2 bases and J dropped 7 bases, with 15 bases sitting between them. The CDR3 spans 13 residues. Germline CDR1 and CDR2: GTSNPN and SVGIG (reference sequence). In nucleotides, the CDR3 is TGTGCCTGGAGTTTCCCCGGGTCAGAGGAGCAGTACTTC. It yields the protein CAWSFPGSEEQYF. Full variable domain (missing parts from reference TRBV30 and TRBJ2-7): SQTIHQWPATLVQPVGSPLSLECTVEGTSNPNLYWYRQAAGRGLQLLFYSVGIGQISSEVPQNLSASRPQDRQFILSSKKLLLSDSGFYLCAWSFPGSEEQYFGPGTRLTVT.

The chain uses TRBV19 and TRBJ2-7; the D gene is possibly TRBD2 (6 bases). The V gene lost 2 bases and the J gene lost 6 bases, with 17 bases spanning the gap. Germline CDR1 reads LNHDA; CDR2 reads SQIVND (reference sequence). The CDR3 has 15 amino acids. The CDR3 DNA follows: TGTGCCAGTAGTATAACCGGGTCTGGGGGGTCCGAGCAGTACTTC. As protein: CASSITGSGGSEQYF.

The chain recombines TRBV7-8 with TRBJ1-1; possible D gene TRBD1, 5 bases. V shed 2 bases and J shed 0 bases, with 19 bases lying between them. There are 18 residues in the CDR3. Germline V gene lookup returns CDR1 SGHVS and CDR2 FQNEAQ. CDR3 bases: TGTGCCAGCAGCTTATTCCCTTTAGGGGATGGGGTGAACACTGAAGCTTTCTTT. This gives the protein CASSLFPLGDGVNTEAFF.

This clone was seen a few times. The chain carries TRBV7-8 and TRBJ1-3; possible D gene TRBD1, 5 bases. This CDR3 spans 15 amino acids. The ends were cut back, 5 bases at V and 3 bases at J, with 14 bases in the middle. The germline CDR1 and CDR2 sequences are SGHVS and FQNEAQ. This CDR3 reads CASSARREGGNTIYF. Written as DNA, the CDR3 is TGTGCCAGCAGCGCCCGCAGGGAGGGTGGAAACACCATATATTTT.

This rearrangement joins TRBV5-1 to TRBJ1-2; tentatively, D is TRBD1 (6 bases). The length of the CDR3 is 15 residues. With 0 bases removed from V and 2 bases from J, the gap between germline ends came to 11 bases. CDR1 is SGHRS and CDR2 is YFSETQ in the germline V gene. The CDR3 nucleotides read TGCGCCAGCAGCTTGGCCGCAGGGGTGAACTATGGCTACACCTTC. Its protein product is CASSLAAGVNYGYTF.

The V gene is TRBV21-1, the J gene TRBJ2-3; no check of the table's D call, TRBD2, against the DNA was made. TRBV21-1 represents a pseudogene. The CDR3 covers 14 residues. CDR3 amino acids: CASSKTRDTDTQYF. CDR3 nucleotides: TGTGCCAGCAGCAAAACTCGGGACACAGATACGCAGTATTTT.

The V gene is TRBV2, the J gene TRBJ2-3; no clear D. The germline V and J ends were trimmed by 4 bases and 4 bases, with 6 bases remaining between them. Germline CDR1 and CDR2: SNHLY and FYNNEI. CDR3 length: 12 amino acids. The CDR3 reads CASSALSDTQYF. CDR3 bases: TGTGCCAGCAGTGCTCTTTCAGATACGCAGTATTTT.

The V and J genes are TRBV29-1 and TRBJ1-1; no reliable D call. The ends were cut back, 5 bases at V and 3 bases at J, with 10 bases in the middle. This CDR3 is built from 12 residues. The V gene's germline CDR1 is SQVTM and CDR2 ANQGSEA. The CDR3 spells CSVHMGDTEAFF. Here the CDR3 DNA reads TGCAGCGTTCACATGGGTGACACTGAAGCTTTCTTT.

V usage is TRBV5-4 and J usage is TRBJ2-7, with 9 bases fitting TRBD1. Trimming removed 4 bases from V and 6 bases from J; junction bases left unmatched: 2. Germline V lookup: CDR1 SGHNT, CDR2 YYREEE (reference sequence). The CDR3 contains 12 residues. The CDR3 sequence is CASSADRGEQYF. In DNA, the CDR3 is TGTGCCAGCAGCGCGGACAGGGGCGAGCAGTACTTC.

CDR3 in DNA: TGTGCCAGCAGCTTCACAGGGAGCACTGAAGCTTTCTTT. Encoded protein: CASSFTGSTEAFF. The chain links TRBV11-3 to TRBJ1-1, with a tentative D call TRBD1 (6 bases). This CDR3 is built from 13 residues. Trimming removed 3 bases at V and 4 bases at J, with 9 bases between. CDR1 is SGHNT, CDR2 YENEEA, per germline.

The J gene is TRBJ2-1, the V gene TRBV19, with 9 bases lining up with TRBD1. Per the germline V gene, CDR1 is LNHDA and CDR2 is SQIVND (reference sequence). The J segment lost 2 bases and the V segment lost 6 bases, leaving 5 bases of the junction unmatched. The CDR3 loop spans 15 amino acids. CDR3 sequence (DNA): TGTGCCAGTAGCCCACAGGGGGCGGCCTACAATGAGCAGTTCTTC. Amino acids: CASSPQGAAYNEQFF.

This clone is a singleton in its sample. V usage is TRBV5-1 and J usage is TRBJ1-2; TRBD1 might be the D (6 bases). The germline V and J ends were trimmed by 4 bases and 2 bases, with 12 bases remaining between them. The V gene's germline CDR1 is SGHRS and CDR2 YFSETQ. This CDR3 is built from 14 residues. CDR3 sequence (DNA): TGCGCCAGCAGCCCAGACAGGCTGAACTATGGCTACACCTTC. It encodes CASSPDRLNYGYTF.

This clone was seen a few times. The chain joins TRBV6-5 to TRBJ2-1; D not resolved. The CDR3 runs 14 residues. V was trimmed by 4 bases and J by 8 bases, leaving 15 bases between them. The germline gives CDR1 MNHEY, CDR2 SVGAGI. The CDR3 DNA sequence: TGTGCCAGCAGTTCCCAACCCCCCGGCTATGAGCAGTTCTTC. This sequence encodes CASSSQPPGYEQFF.

A few counts support this clone. Other DNA sequences from this sample encode an identical CDR3 as well. The gene calls are TRBV6-6 and TRBJ1-1; tentatively, D is TRBD1 (6 bases). Trimming took 5 bases from V and 2 from J, leaving 12 bases between them. The CDR3 contains 14 residues. Germline CDR1 and CDR2: MNHNY and SVGAGI (reference sequence). The CDR3 reads CASSPPQGNTEAFF. The CDR3 DNA follows: TGTGCCAGCAGTCCGCCACAGGGTAACACTGAAGCTTTCTTT.

This sequence joins TRBV7-2 and TRBJ2-5; 10 positions agree with TRBD1. Unmatched junction bases numbered 8, after V lost 4 bases and J lost 3 bases. The CDR3 is 16 residues long. Germline values: CDR1 SGHTA, CDR2 FQGNSA. This CDR3 reads CASSSIPGQGKETQYF. CDR3 sequence (DNA): TGTGCCAGCAGCTCTATCCCGGGACAGGGGAAAGAGACCCAGTACTTC.

The chain is built from TRBV10-3 and TRBJ2-3; 14 bases are shared with TRBD2. The V gene end was trimmed by 6 bases and the J gene end by 6 bases; junction bases not matched to a gene: 8. This CDR3 region has 16 residues. The germline V gene encodes CDR1 ENHRY and CDR2 SYGVKD. The CDR3 loop reads CAIRPGLAGATDTQYF. CDR3 bases: TGTGCCATCAGGCCGGGACTAGCGGGAGCGACCGATACGCAGTATTTT.

This clone was observed once. The chain recombines TRBV7-6 with TRBJ2-1, with D perhaps matching TRBD2 (5 bases). There are 14 residues in the CDR3. With 5 bases removed from V and 9 bases from J, the gap between germline ends came to 17 bases. Germline V gene lookup returns CDR1 SGHVS and CDR2 FNYEAQ. This chain's CDR3 is CASSPMTGLGEQFF. CDR3 coding DNA: TGTGCCAGCAGCCCCATGACGGGGTTAGGTGAGCAGTTCTTC.

The V call is TRBV5-6, the J call TRBJ2-7; D unclear. The V end lost 0 bases, the J end lost 9 bases, and 16 bases lay between the germline ends. Looked up from germline, CDR1 is SGHDT and CDR2 is YYEEEE. The CDR3 covers 14 residues. The CDR3 spells CASSLAVTEAGQYF. The CDR3 DNA follows: TGTGCCAGCAGCTTGGCCGTCACCGAAGCCGGGCAGTACTTC.